The 18 T cell receptor beta chains below were found in one sample sequenced in a study of cytomegalovirus exposure and HLA in healthy donors (dated by TCRdb to the late 2010s). The receptor library was made with the immunoSEQ multiplex PCR assay. The multiplex PCR relied on a mix of 60 forward primers for TCR Vbeta segments and 13 reverse primers for TCR Jbeta segments. TCRdb obtained this table from immuneACCESS and retained in-frame rearrangements with V and J assigned. These tables miss some clones; where compared with another copy, unresolved V genes account for less than half of the shortfall, and the remainder is unexplained. Counted in this sample were around 74,000 clones; 70% to 80% of them appeared once. The ten largest make up roughly 3.5% of the sample. The specimen sequenced was PBMCs. All receptors derive from a man aged 35 to 55 in good health and CMV-seronegative.

As for this clone: Within the sample, other DNA sequences also encode this same CDR3. CDR3 protein: CASSLDSSGNTIYF. In DNA form, the CDR3 reads TGTGCCAGCAGTCTGGACAGCTCTGGAAACACCATATATTTT. This chain joins TRBV27 and TRBJ1-3, with D possibly matching TRBD1 (6 bases). Germline V CDR1 and CDR2: MNHEY, SMNVEV (reference sequence). The CDR3 has 14 amino acids. V was trimmed by 5 bases and J by 0 bases, leaving 8 bases between them.

The chain uses TRBV7-2 and TRBJ1-2, with D possibly matching TRBD1 (5 bases). Trimming left V 4 bases short and J 0 bases short, with 12 bases between. Per germline, CDR1 SGHTA and CDR2 FQGNSA. The CDR3 length is 15 residues. As DNA, the CDR3 is TGTGCCAGCAGCTCGGGGACTGTAGCTAACTATGGCTACACCTTC. The encoded protein is CASSSGTVANYGYTF.

The J gene is TRBJ1-6, the V gene TRBV7-2, with a tentative D call TRBD1 (5 bases). In germline, CDR1 is SGHTA, CDR2 FQGNSA. The CDR3 loop spans 19 amino acids. V was clipped by 6 bases and J by 5 bases, with 26 bases between them. In nucleotides, the CDR3 is TGTGCCAGCAGACAGGCCGGAGACCCATTCCCCCTTAATAATTCACCCCTCCACTTT. Protein: CASRQAGDPFPLNNSPLHF.

The rearrangement joins TRBV6-1 to TRBJ1-5; D is unclear. The CDR3 covers 13 residues. The germline V gene has CDR1 MNHNS and CDR2 SASEGT. Deletions cut 5 bases from V and 6 bases from J, with 11 bases between. CDR3 sequence reads: CASSFPGGQPQHF. The CDR3, as DNA: TGTGCCAGCAGTTTCCCGGGAGGTCAGCCCCAGCATTTT.

The chain carries TRBV6-5 and TRBJ1-2, with TRBD1 matching over 7 bases. The junction had 11 bases not matched to a gene; V was cut back by 5 bases and J by 8 bases. This CDR3 region has 14 residues. Germline V gene lookup returns CDR1 MNHEY and CDR2 SVGAGI. The CDR3: CASSRQRGRRGYTF. CDR3 DNA sequence: TGTGCCAGCAGTAGACAGAGGGGGCGCAGAGGCTACACCTTC.

V usage is TRBV20-1 and J usage is TRBJ1-1; a weak D match, TRBD1 (5 bases). Trimming cost V 5 bases and J 11 bases, with 15 bases left between them. The germline gives CDR1 DFQATT, CDR2 SNEGSKA (reference sequence). The CDR3 spans 11 residues. CDR3 DNA: TGCAGTGCTGGGGGAGGGGTATCGGCTTTCTTT. This translates into CSAGGGVSAFF.

This clone occurred once. In DNA form, the CDR3 reads TGTGCCAGCAGCCCTCTGGGCCTGGCCTCCTACAATGAGCAGTTCTTC. Its translation: CASSPLGLASYNEQFF. The chain recombines TRBV4-2 with TRBJ2-1; D unclear. The germline CDR1 and CDR2 sequences are LGHNA and YNFKEQ. The length of the CDR3 is 16 residues. The ends were cut back, 4 bases at V and 0 bases at J, with 13 bases in the middle.

Turning to this clone: Other nucleotide sequences in the sample specify the same CDR3. The chain employs TRBV7-9 and TRBJ1-3; D is uncertain. The CDR3 length is 14 residues. Germline-derived CDR1 and CDR2 are SEHNR and FQNEAQ (reference sequence). Between the trimmed V and J ends, which lost 3 bases and 2 bases, there was a span of 8 bases. The CDR3 is CASSFQGAGNTIYF. As DNA, the CDR3 is TGTGCCAGCAGCTTCCAAGGAGCTGGAAACACCATATATTTT.

J is TRBJ2-7 and V is TRBV19; D possibly corresponds to TRBD2 (5 bases). The germline CDR1 and CDR2 sequences are LNHDA and SQIVND (reference sequence). The CDR3 totals 15 residues. V was shortened by 1 base and J by 2 bases, with 12 bases between the two germline ends. The CDR3 here is CASSIVSGIAYEQYF. CDR3 bases: TGTGCCAGTAGTATAGTATCCGGGATTGCCTACGAGCAGTACTTC.

This sequence joins TRBV10-3 and TRBJ1-1, with 7 positions matching TRBD1. This CDR3 has 13 residues. The germline V gene has CDR1 ENHRY and CDR2 SYGVKD. With V trimmed by 6 bases and J by 3 bases, 4 bases remained unmatched. The DNA of the CDR3 is TGTGCCATCAGCCTCAGGGGGGACACTGAAGCTTTCTTT. Translated: CAISLRGDTEAFF.

The chain joins TRBV19 to TRBJ2-5; possibly TRBD1 for D (5 bases). The CDR3 length is 13 residues. V was cut by 1 base and J by 5 bases, with 8 bases left in between. The V gene's germline CDR1 is LNHDA and CDR2 SQIVND (reference sequence). CDR3 amino acids: CASSIGNRETQYF. CDR3 nucleotides: TGTGCCAGTAGTATAGGAAACAGGGAGACCCAGTACTTC.

The chain recombines TRBV27 with TRBJ1-2; TRBD1 is a possible D gene (6 bases). CDR1 MNHEY and CDR2 SMNVEV come from the germline V gene (reference sequence). The length of the CDR3 is 13 residues. V lost 2 bases to trimming and J lost 8 bases, with 12 bases between them. This CDR3 is CASSLKGVDGYTF. Written as DNA, the CDR3 is TGTGCCAGCAGTTTAAAGGGGGTAGACGGCTACACCTTC.

The V gene is TRBV6-4, the J gene TRBJ2-1; 7 nucleotides agree with TRBD1. The CDR3 extends over 17 amino acids. V was clipped by 5 bases and J by 8 bases; unmatched bases: 18. Germline CDR1 MRHNA, CDR2 SNTAGT. For the CDR3, the DNA is TGTGCCAGCAGTCACTACCCGACAGGGACCGTCGGCGATGAGCAGTTCTTC. Translation: CASSHYPTGTVGDEQFF.

The chain is built from TRBV5-4 and TRBJ2-7, with 8 bases fitting TRBD1. Losses at the gene ends were 2 bases for V and 0 bases for J; bases not matched to a gene: 7. CDR1 is SGHNT and CDR2 is YYREEE in the germline V gene (reference sequence). The CDR3 runs to 16 residues. Here the CDR3 reads CASSFDRGMSSYEQYF. In DNA, the CDR3 is TGTGCCAGCAGCTTCGACAGGGGTATGAGCTCCTACGAGCAGTACTTC.

There are a few counts of this clone. The J gene is TRBJ1-4, the V gene TRBV6-5, with D tentatively TRBD1 (5 bases). The CDR3 has 15 residues. V lost 0 bases and J 6 bases, leaving 11 bases between the germline ends. Germline V gives CDR1 MNHEY, CDR2 SVGAGI. The CDR3 protein is CASSYSWGGDEKLFF. The CDR3 bases are TGTGCCAGCAGTTACTCATGGGGAGGGGATGAAAAACTGTTTTTT.

In its sample, this clone was seen a few times. V is TRBV6-1 and J is TRBJ1-1; 7 bases fit TRBD1. This CDR3 spans 15 amino acids. Trimming at V came to 7 bases and at J to 0 bases, leaving 8 bases not matched to a gene. Germline-derived CDR1 and CDR2 are MNHNS and SASEGT. CDR3 region: CASKRGQTMNTEAFF. In DNA form, the CDR3 reads TGTGCCAGCAAAAGGGGACAGACTATGAACACTGAAGCTTTCTTT.

In its sample, this clone was seen a few times. The chain couples TRBV10-3 to TRBJ1-5; 8 nucleotides match TRBD1. Germline V lookup: CDR1 ENHRY, CDR2 SYGVKD. The CDR3 runs to 15 residues. The ends lost 5 bases at V and 4 bases at J; junction bases unmatched: 7. CDR3 nucleotide sequence: TGTGCCATCAGTCAAGGGACAGGAAGAAATCAGCCCCAGCATTTT. Amino acids: CAISQGTGRNQPQHF.

The V call is TRBV6-1, the J call TRBJ1-2, with 7 bases that match TRBD1. Germline-derived CDR1 and CDR2 are MNHNS and SASEGT. V dropped 4 bases and J dropped 12; count of bases not matched to a gene: 11. The CDR3 loop spans 13 amino acids. The CDR3 loop is CASSAGQTLDDTF. The CDR3 nucleotides are TGTGCCAGCAGTGCGGGACAGACCTTGGACGACACCTTC.